The 17 T cell receptor beta chains below all came from one sample that was sequenced in a study of T cell repertoires in cytomegalovirus infection. TCRdb recomputed calls from the reads with MiXCR, one row per CDR3 protein. The profile shows a few hundred thousand distinct CDR3 sequences, around 9.5% of them singletons. The sequenced sample was PBMCs. Receptors were obtained from a human donor in good health (CMV status not recorded). Some clones in this sample may be carry-over from other donors' samples.

V and J are TRBV7-2 and TRBJ2-1, with 7 bases matching TRBD1. The CDR3 has 17 amino acids. Unmatched junction bases numbered 14, after V lost 5 bases and J lost 4 bases. In germline, CDR1 is SGHTA, CDR2 FQGNSA. The CDR3 nucleotides read TGTGCCAGCAGCCCCAGCAGAAGTGGGACAGAATACAATGAGCAGTTCTTC. Residues: CASSPSRSGTEYNEQFF.

The sample holds many counts of this clonotype. This chain links TRBV20-1 with TRBJ1-5, with D uncertain. With 3 bases removed from V and 6 bases from J, the gap between germline ends came to 12 bases. The CDR3 extends over 13 amino acids. Per the germline V gene, CDR1 is DFQATT and CDR2 is SNEGSKA (reference sequence). In DNA, the CDR3 is TGCAGTGCTAGGGACCGTTTGTTTCAGCCCCAGCATTTT. Protein: CSARDRLFQPQHF.

This clonotype was detected ten times or more. The chain uses TRBV6-5 and TRBJ1-6; 10 bases line up with TRBD1. CDR1 and CDR2 from the germline V gene are MNHEY and SVGAGI. Trimming took 0 bases from V and 10 from J; bases not matched to a gene: 12. The CDR3 loop spans 18 amino acids. Here the CDR3 DNA reads TGTGCCAGCAGTTACTCCGGGACAGGGGTGTCGAGAGGGTCACCCCTCCACTTT. This gives the protein CASSYSGTGVSRGSPLHF.

This clonotype showed up just a few times. This sequence joins TRBV7-2 and TRBJ1-2; tentatively, D is TRBD1 (5 bases). Germline-derived CDR1 and CDR2 are SGHTA and FQGNSA. V was shortened by 1 base and J by 4 bases, with 10 bases between the two germline ends. The CDR3 extends over 14 amino acids. CDR3 bases: TGTGCCAGCAGCTTAGATGGGACCGTCTATGGCTACACCTTC. Translating it yields CASSLDGTVYGYTF.

The chain carries TRBV19 and TRBJ2-5; D not resolved. The V end lost 1 base, the J end lost 9 bases, and 6 bases lay between the germline ends. Germline V gives CDR1 LNHDA, CDR2 SQIVND (reference sequence). The CDR3 length is 11 residues. This CDR3 is CASSIGAAQYF. CDR3 DNA sequence: TGTGCCAGTAGTATAGGGGCGGCCCAGTACTTC.

The table lists this clonotype with many counts. The CDR3 coding sequence is TGCAGTGCCTTCAGGGGATTGGAGACCCAGTACTTC. This translates into CSAFRGLETQYF. V is TRBV20-1 and J is TRBJ2-5; maybe TRBD1 (6 bases). This CDR3 is built from 12 residues. Trimming pared 6 bases from V and 5 bases from J, leaving 13 bases between. Looked up from germline, CDR1 is DFQATT and CDR2 is SNEGSKA (reference sequence).

The chain carries TRBV9 and TRBJ2-3; weak D call: TRBD2 (5 bases). The CDR3 is 14 residues long. The V end lost 0 bases, the J end lost 4 bases, and 9 bases lay between the germline ends. The germline CDR1 and CDR2 sequences are SGDLS and YYNGEE. CDR3 nucleotides: TGTGCCAGCAGCGTAGCTAGCTGGTCAGATACGCAGTATTTT. Translated, it gives CASSVASWSDTQYF.

This clonotype occurred a few times. J is TRBJ1-5 and V is TRBV7-2, with D hard to call. V shed 2 bases and J shed 1 base, with 12 bases lying between them. CDR3 length: 16 amino acids. From germline, CDR1 is SGHTA and CDR2 FQGNSA. The DNA of the CDR3 is TGTGCCAGCAGCTTAAAGGGCCTGGGGAGCAATCAGCCCCAGCATTTT. Protein sequence: CASSLKGLGSNQPQHF. Filled out from reference TRBV7-2 and TRBJ1-5, the complete variable domain reads GAGVSQSPSNKVTEKGKDVELRCDPISGHTALYWYRQSLGQGLEFLIYFQGNSAPDKSGLPSDRFSAERTGGSVSTLTIQRTQQEDSAVYLCASSLKGLGSNQPQHFGDGTRLSIL.

Only a few counts were recorded for this clonotype. The genes are TRBV28 and TRBJ1-2, with 10 bases lining up with TRBD1. The germline V gene has CDR1 MDHEN and CDR2 SYDVKM. CDR3 length: 17 residues. Losses at the gene ends were 6 bases for V and 0 bases for J; bases not matched to a gene: 10. CDR3 in DNA: TGTGCCAGCAGAAGCCCGGGACAGGGGTACGCTAACTATGGCTACACCTTC. Translated: CASRSPGQGYANYGYTF.

This clonotype was counted a few times. Here the CDR3 DNA reads TGTGCCAGCAGCCTCGACCCCCACAACAACAGGGATGGCTACACCTTC. Translation gives CASSLDPHNNRDGYTF. The rearrangement uses TRBV7-2 and TRBJ1-2; D might be TRBD1 (6 bases). Germline V lookup: CDR1 SGHTA, CDR2 FQGNSA. This CDR3 spans 16 amino acids. Trimming removed 5 bases from V and 6 bases from J, with 22 bases in between.

This clonotype was seen at least ten times. The V gene is TRBV7-2, the J gene TRBJ2-5, with TRBD2 matching 11 bases. Losses at the gene ends were 5 bases for V and 7 bases for J; bases not matched to a gene: 9. Germline V CDR1 and CDR2: SGHTA, FQGNSA. The CDR3 loop spans 15 amino acids. CDR3 region: CASSLSGRVLGTQYF. The CDR3 DNA is TGTGCCAGCAGCCTTAGCGGGAGGGTGTTGGGGACCCAGTACTTC.

This clonotype was seen at least ten times. J is TRBJ2-7 and V is TRBV7-2, with TRBD1 as a possible D gene (5 bases). Trimming left V 6 bases short and J 0 bases short, with 9 bases between. Germline assignment: CDR1 SGHTA and CDR2 FQGNSA. The CDR3 has 13 residues. The CDR3 here is CASRPDSSYEQYF. In nucleotides, the CDR3 is TGTGCCAGCAGACCCGACAGCTCCTACGAGCAGTACTTC.

This clonotype appeared a few times. This chain connects TRBV6-2 or TRBV6-3 to TRBJ2-5; 8 nucleotides match TRBD1. The V gene's germline CDR1 is MNHEY and CDR2 SVGEGT. With 4 bases clipped from V and 1 base from J, the junction kept 5 bases outside the gene matches. The CDR3 spans 15 residues. This chain's CDR3 is CASSSTGVGQETQYF. The CDR3 DNA reads TGTGCCAGCAGTTCGACAGGGGTCGGCCAAGAGACCCAGTACTTC.

This clonotype was picked up many times. The chain combines TRBV7-6 with TRBJ1-3; TRBD1 might be the D (5 bases). The germline CDR1 and CDR2 sequences are SGHVS and FNYEAQ. Trimming removed 5 bases at V and 9 bases at J, with 23 bases between. CDR3 length: 16 amino acids. The CDR3 loop reads CASSIYSGTGFGTIYF. The CDR3 nucleotides are TGTGCCAGCAGCATATACTCCGGGACCGGCTTTGGCACCATATATTTT.

This clonotype was observed many times. The CDR3 DNA follows: TGTGCCAGCAGCCTTAAAAAATTCCGGGACAGGGTGTTCAATGAGCAGTTCTTC. It codes for CASSLKKFRDRVFNEQFF. The chain joins TRBV12-3 or TRBV12-4 to TRBJ2-1; TRBD1 matches 9 bases. The ends lost 6 bases at V and 6 bases at J; junction bases unmatched: 18. CDR3 length: 18 amino acids.

This rearrangement joins TRBV4-1 to TRBJ1-5, with 7 bases that match TRBD1. The CDR3 has 16 residues. The J segment lost 4 bases and the V segment lost 4 bases, leaving 10 bases of the junction unmatched. Germline assignment: CDR1 MGHRA and CDR2 YSYEKL. The CDR3 sequence is CASSRPRDSLNQPQHF. The CDR3 DNA follows: TGCGCCAGCAGCCGACCCCGGGACAGTCTAAATCAGCCCCAGCATTTT.

This clonotype appeared many times. The CDR3 reads CASSSRRALAGAFF. The CDR3 DNA follows: TGTGCCAGCAGCTCCCGCCGGGCCCTGGCGGGAGCTTTCTTT. V and J are TRBV7-2 and TRBJ1-1; D unresolved. The CDR3 is made up of 14 amino acids. V shed 4 bases and J shed 10 bases, with 19 bases lying between them. CDR1 SGHTA and CDR2 FQGNSA come from the germline V gene.